The 5 T cell receptor beta chains below were found in one sample sequenced in a study of CD8 T cells in Susac syndrome (dated by TCRdb to between 2017 and 2020). The library was made by the immunoSEQ multiplex PCR assay. RNA was extracted with the RNeasy kit and 0.5 to 1 ug was reverse transcribed using random hexamers. TCRdb trimmed public reads at Q25 via fastp, called clones via MiXCR and kept in-frame beta chains. Entries that share a CDR3 protein sequence are merged under the most common genes and DNA. Here the sample has about 200,000 distinct CDR3 sequences; 85% to 95% occur a single time. The top ten clonotypes cover 0.07% to 0.095% of the sample. Material for sequencing was CD4+ T cells from PBMCs. The receptors originated from a human donor with multiple sclerosis.

This clonotype appeared once. The rearrangement uses TRBV19 and TRBJ2-5; no definite D call. Germline lookup yields CDR1 LNHDA and CDR2 SQIVND (reference sequence). The V end was cut by 8 bases, the J end by 5 bases, with 15 bases between. This CDR3 region has 13 residues. Here the CDR3 reads CASAPSPAETQYF. In nucleotides, the CDR3 is TGTGCCAGTGCTCCGTCTCCAGCGGAGACCCAGTACTTC.

The chain combines TRBV4-2 with TRBJ2-1; D unclear. The CDR3 covers 15 residues. Germline V gene sequence: CDR1 LGHNA, CDR2 YNFKEQ. Trimming took off 4 bases at V and 8 bases at J, with 18 bases between the two ends. CDR3 DNA: TGTGCCAGCAGCCCTCCTGATGGTCCCGCGGATGAGCAGTTCTTC. It yields the protein CASSPPDGPADEQFF.

The chain couples TRBV20-1 to TRBJ2-3; D perhaps matches TRBD1 (5 bases). Trimming pared 5 bases from V and 1 base from J, leaving 10 bases between. Germline lookup yields CDR1 DFQATT and CDR2 SNEGSKA (reference sequence). The CDR3 consists of 13 residues. The CDR3 coding sequence is TGCAGTGCTCCTGGACATGGCACAGATACGCAGTATTTT. It translates to CSAPGHGTDTQYF.

V usage is TRBV20-1 and J usage is TRBJ2-5; 7 nucleotides match TRBD2. Germline CDR1 and CDR2: DFQATT and SNEGSKA (reference sequence). The CDR3 extends over 14 amino acids. J lost 1 base, V lost 5 bases, and 7 bases had no gene match. The CDR3 DNA sequence: TGCAGTGCTGTCCCACCTAGCGGCCAAGAGACCCAGTACTTC. Amino acids: CSAVPPSGQETQYF.

The count of this clonotype is one. V gene TRBV2 combines with J gene TRBJ2-1, with D perhaps TRBD2 (5 bases). V shed 1 base and J shed 7 bases, with 17 bases lying between them. Germline CDR1 SNHLY, CDR2 FYNNEI. This CDR3 has 16 amino acids. The CDR3 coding sequence is TGTGCCAGCAGTGAAGAGGACCCCCGGGGATTTAATGAGCAGTTCTTC. This sequence encodes CASSEEDPRGFNEQFF.